The table lists the clone carrying this TCR beta chain with many counts. The data originate from a study of human T cells and chemical hapten exposure. Overall study context: Minor pooled library volume differences mainly drove per-sample TCR yield variation.

Original methodology: There were a median of around 96,000 TCRs per sample, with a range from roughly 23,224 to 750,000. From the RACE reads, TCRdb called clonotypes with MiXCR, one entry per CDR3 protein. These V and J calls rely on TCRdb rather than the paper's analysis. The profile shows around 35,000 distinct CDR3 sequences, 4.5% to 5.5% of them singletons. Germline V gene data show CDR1 as SNHLY and CDR2 as FYNNEI. The CDR3 is 13 residues long. Trimming pared 8 bases from V and 0 bases from J, leaving 10 bases between. Documented time point: healthy volunteer bleed at 6 weeks. Unfractionated whole blood yielded the extracted total RNA.

The sequence derives from a human donor in good health. Some clones in this sample may be carry-over from other donors' samples. Sequenced material: whole blood. This chain links TRBV2 with TRBJ1-1, with D unclear. The CDR3 DNA follows: TGTGCCAGCGGCCGGCTGATGAACACTGAAGCTTTCTTT. This sequence encodes CASGRLMNTEAFF.